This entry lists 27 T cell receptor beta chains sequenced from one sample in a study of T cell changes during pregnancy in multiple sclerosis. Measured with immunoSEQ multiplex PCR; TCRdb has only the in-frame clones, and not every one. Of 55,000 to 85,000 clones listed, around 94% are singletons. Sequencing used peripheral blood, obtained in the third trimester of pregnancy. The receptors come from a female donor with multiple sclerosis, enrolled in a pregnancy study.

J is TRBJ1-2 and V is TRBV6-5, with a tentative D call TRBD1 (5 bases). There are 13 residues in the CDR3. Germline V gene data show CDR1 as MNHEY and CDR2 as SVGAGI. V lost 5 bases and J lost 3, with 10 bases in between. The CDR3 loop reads CASSRQTDYGYTF. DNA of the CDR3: TGTGCCAGCAGTAGGCAGACAGACTATGGCTACACCTTC.

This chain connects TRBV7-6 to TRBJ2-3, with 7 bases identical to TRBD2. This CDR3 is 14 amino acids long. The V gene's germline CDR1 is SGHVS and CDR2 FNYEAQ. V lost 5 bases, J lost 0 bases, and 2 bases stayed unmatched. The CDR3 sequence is CASSPGGSTDTQYF. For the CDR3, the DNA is TGTGCCAGCAGCCCCGGGGGGAGCACAGATACGCAGTATTTT.

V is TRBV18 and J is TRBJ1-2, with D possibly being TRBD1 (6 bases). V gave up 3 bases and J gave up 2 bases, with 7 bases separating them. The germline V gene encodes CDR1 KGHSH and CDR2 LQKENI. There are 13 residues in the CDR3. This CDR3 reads CASSPTGNYGYTF. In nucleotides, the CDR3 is TGTGCCAGCTCACCCACAGGGAACTATGGCTACACCTTC.

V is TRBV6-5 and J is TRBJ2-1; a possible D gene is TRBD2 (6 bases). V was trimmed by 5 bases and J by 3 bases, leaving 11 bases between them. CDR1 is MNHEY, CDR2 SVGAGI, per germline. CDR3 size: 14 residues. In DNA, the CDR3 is TGTGCCAGCAGTACGGGACTCCGCTACAATGAGCAGTTCTTC. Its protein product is CASSTGLRYNEQFF.

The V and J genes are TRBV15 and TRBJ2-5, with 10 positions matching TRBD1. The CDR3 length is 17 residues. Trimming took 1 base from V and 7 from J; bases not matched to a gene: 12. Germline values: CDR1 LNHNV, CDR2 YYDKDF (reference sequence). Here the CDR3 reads CATSRGIDRGREGTQYF. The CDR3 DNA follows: TGTGCCACCAGCAGAGGAATAGACAGGGGGCGCGAAGGGACCCAGTACTTC.

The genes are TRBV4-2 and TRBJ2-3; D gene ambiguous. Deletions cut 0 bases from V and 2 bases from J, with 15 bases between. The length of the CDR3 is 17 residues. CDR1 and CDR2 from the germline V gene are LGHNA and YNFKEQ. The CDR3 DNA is TGTGCCAGCAGCCAAGATCGCGCTTCCTCCTCCACAGATACGCAGTATTTT. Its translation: CASSQDRASSSTDTQYF.

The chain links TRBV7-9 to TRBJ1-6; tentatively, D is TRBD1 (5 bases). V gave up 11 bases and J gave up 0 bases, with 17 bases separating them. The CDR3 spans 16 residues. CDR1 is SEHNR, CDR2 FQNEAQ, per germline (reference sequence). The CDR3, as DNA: TGTGCCTTTCGGGGGGGGTTGAGCTCCTATAATTCACCCCTCCACTTT. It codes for CAFRGGLSSYNSPLHF.

The DNA of the CDR3 is TGTGCCCCGCCGGGGGGGAACCAAGAGACCCAGTACTTC. Protein: CAPPGGNQETQYF. J is TRBJ2-5 and V is TRBV6-7, with 8 bases fitting TRBD2. TRBV6-7 is filed as an ORF, its function uncertain. J lost 0 bases, V lost 11 bases, and 5 bases had no gene match. The CDR3 sequence is 13 residues long.

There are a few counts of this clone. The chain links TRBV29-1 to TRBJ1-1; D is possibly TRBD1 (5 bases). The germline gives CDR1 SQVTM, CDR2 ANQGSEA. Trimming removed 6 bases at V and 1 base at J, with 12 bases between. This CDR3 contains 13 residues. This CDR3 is CSVADRPNTEAFF. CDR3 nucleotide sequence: TGCAGCGTCGCCGACAGACCGAACACTGAAGCTTTCTTT.

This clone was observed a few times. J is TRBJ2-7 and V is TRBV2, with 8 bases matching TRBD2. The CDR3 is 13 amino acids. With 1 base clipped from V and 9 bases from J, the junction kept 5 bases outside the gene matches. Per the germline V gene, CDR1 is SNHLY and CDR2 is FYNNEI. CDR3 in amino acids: CASSEGPGRGQYF. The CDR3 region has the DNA TGTGCCAGCAGTGAAGGACCCGGGAGGGGGCAGTACTTC.

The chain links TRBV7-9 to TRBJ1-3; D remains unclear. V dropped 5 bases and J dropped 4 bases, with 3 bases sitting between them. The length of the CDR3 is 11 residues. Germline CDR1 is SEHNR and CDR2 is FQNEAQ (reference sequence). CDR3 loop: CASSPGNTIYF. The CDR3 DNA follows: TGTGCCAGCAGCCCGGGAAACACCATATATTTT.

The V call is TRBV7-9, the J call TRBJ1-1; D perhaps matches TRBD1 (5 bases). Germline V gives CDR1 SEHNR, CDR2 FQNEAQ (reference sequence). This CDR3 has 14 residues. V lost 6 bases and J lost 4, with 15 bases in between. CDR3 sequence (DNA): TGTGCCAGCAGTTTGGAGGGCGGGGGCACTGAAGCTTTCTTT. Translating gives CASSLEGGGTEAFF.

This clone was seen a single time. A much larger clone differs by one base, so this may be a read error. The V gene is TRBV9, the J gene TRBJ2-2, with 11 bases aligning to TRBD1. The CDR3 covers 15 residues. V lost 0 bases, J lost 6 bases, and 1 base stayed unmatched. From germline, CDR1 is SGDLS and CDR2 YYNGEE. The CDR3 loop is CASSVGTGGSGELFF. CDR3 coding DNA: TGTGCCAGCAGCGTAGGGACAGGGGGCTCCGGGGAGCTGTTTTTT.

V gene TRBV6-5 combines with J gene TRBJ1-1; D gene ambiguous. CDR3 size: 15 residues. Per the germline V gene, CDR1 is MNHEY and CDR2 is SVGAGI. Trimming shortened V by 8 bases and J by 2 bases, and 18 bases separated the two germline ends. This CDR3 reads CASSREGGTNTEAFF. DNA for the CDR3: TGTGCCAGCTCAAGGGAGGGAGGTACAAACACTGAAGCTTTCTTT.

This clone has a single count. The CDR3 DNA sequence: TGTGCCAGTATGGACAAAAACAGCGAAAAACTGTTTTTT. This encodes CASMDKNSEKLFF. J is TRBJ1-4 and V is TRBV19; D possibly corresponds to TRBD1 (5 bases). Between the trimmed V and J ends, which lost 7 bases and 8 bases, there was a span of 14 bases. This CDR3 region has 13 residues. Per the germline V gene, CDR1 is LNHDA and CDR2 is SQIVND (reference sequence).

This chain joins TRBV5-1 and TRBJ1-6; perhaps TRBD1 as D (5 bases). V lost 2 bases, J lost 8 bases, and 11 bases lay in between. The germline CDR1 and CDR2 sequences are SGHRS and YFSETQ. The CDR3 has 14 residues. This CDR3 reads CASSLETEDSPLHF. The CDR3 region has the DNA TGCGCCAGCAGCTTAGAGACAGAAGATTCACCCCTCCACTTT.

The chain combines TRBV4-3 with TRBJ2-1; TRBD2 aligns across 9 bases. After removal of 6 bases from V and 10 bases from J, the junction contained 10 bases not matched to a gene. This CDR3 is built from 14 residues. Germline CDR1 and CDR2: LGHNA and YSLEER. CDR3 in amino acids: CASSQLAGFSEQFF. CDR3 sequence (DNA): TGCGCCAGCAGTCAACTAGCGGGCTTTTCCGAGCAGTTCTTC.

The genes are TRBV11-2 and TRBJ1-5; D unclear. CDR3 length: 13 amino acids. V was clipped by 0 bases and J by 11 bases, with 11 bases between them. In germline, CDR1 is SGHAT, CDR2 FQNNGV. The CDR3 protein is CASSLDPLSAQHF. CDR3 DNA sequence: TGTGCCAGCAGCTTAGACCCCCTAAGTGCCCAGCATTTT.

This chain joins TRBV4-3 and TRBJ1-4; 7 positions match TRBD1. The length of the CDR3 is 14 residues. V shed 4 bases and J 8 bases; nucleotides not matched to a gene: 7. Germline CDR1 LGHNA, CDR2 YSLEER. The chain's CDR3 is CASSLDRVGEKLFF. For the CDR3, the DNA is TGCGCCAGCAGCCTTGACAGGGTGGGGGAAAAACTGTTTTTT.

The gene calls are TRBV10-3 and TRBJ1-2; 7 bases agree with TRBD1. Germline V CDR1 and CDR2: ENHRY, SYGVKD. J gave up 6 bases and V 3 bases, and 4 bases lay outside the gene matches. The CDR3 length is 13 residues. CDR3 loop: CAISEQQGNGYTF. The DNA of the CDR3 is TGTGCCATCAGTGAACAACAGGGGAATGGCTACACCTTC.

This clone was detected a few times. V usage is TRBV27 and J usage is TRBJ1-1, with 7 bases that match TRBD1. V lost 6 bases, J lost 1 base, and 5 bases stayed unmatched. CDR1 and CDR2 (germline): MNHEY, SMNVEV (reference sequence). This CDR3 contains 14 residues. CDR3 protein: CASRYRGGNTEAFF. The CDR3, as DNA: TGTGCCAGCAGGTACAGGGGAGGGAACACTGAAGCTTTCTTT.

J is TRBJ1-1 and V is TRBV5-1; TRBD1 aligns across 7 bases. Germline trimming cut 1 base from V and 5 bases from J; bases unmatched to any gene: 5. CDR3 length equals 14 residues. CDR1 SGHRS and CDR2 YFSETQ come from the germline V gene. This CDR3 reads CASSLTTGRTEAFF. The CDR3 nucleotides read TGCGCCAGCAGCTTGACGACAGGGCGGACTGAAGCTTTCTTT.

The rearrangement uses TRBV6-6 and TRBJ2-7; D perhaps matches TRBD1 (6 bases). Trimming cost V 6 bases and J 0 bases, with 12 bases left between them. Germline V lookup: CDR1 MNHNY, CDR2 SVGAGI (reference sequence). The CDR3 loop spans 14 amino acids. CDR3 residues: CASSPPQGSYEQYF. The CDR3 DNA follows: TGTGCCAGCAGCCCACCACAGGGCTCCTACGAGCAGTACTTC.

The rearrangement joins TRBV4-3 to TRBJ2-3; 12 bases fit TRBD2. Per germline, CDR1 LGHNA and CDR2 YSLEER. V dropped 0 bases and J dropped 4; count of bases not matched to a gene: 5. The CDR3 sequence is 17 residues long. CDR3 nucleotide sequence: TGCGCCAGCAGCCAAGAGGCTAGCGGGGGGGAAGCAGATACGCAGTATTTT. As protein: CASSQEASGGEADTQYF.

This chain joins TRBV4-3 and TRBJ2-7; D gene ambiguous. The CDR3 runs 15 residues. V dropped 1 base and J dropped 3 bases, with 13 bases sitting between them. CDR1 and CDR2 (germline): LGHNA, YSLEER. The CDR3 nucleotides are TGCGCCAGCAGCCAAGTAACTCTTGGGCACTACGAGCAGTACTTC. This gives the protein CASSQVTLGHYEQYF.

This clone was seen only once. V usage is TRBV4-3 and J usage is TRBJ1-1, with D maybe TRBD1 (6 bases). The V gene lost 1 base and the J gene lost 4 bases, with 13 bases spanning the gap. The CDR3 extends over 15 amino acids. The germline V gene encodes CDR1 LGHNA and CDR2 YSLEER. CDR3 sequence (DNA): TGCGCCAGCAGCCAAGTGTCGGGGGGCCTCACTGAAGCTTTCTTT. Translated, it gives CASSQVSGGLTEAFF.

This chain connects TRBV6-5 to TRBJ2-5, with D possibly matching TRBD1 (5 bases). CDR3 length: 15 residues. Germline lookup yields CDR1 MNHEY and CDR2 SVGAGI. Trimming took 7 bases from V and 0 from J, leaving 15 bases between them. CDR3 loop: CASKLQGGYQETQYF. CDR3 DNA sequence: TGTGCCAGCAAGCTCCAGGGTGGATACCAAGAGACCCAGTACTTC.